This TCR beta chain was obtained from a study of shared clonotypes between healthy human individuals. Libraries were prepared by immunoSEQ multiplex PCR; TCRdb keeps only in-frame clonotypes and omits some of them. Of over 1.4 million clones listed, roughly 96% are singletons. Germline V gene data show CDR1 as GTSNPN and CDR2 as SVGIG (reference sequence). This CDR3 is 15 amino acids long. Germline trimming cut 2 bases from V and 2 bases from J; bases unmatched to any gene: 6. Sequencing was carried out using naive CD4+ T cells sorted from blood. The subset denotes: CD45RA+ positively selected. J is TRBJ2-3 and V is TRBV30, with 8 bases fitting TRBD1. The sequence derives from a man aged 25-45 years in good health. CDR3 DNA: TGTGCCTGGAGTCGCCGGACAGGGTACACAGATACGCAGTATTTT. It yields the protein CAWSRRTGYTDTQYF.